What follows are 30 T cell receptor beta chains derived from one specimen sequenced in a study of shared clonotypes between healthy human individuals. Sequenced by immunoSEQ multiplex PCR; TCRdb stores in-frame clones only, minus some. The profile shows more than 1,200,000 clones, about 98.5% of them singletons. The sample consisted of naive CD4+ T cells sorted from blood. Subset of the sample: CD45RA+ positively selected. The receptors here all came from a man under 40 in good health.

A single count supports this clone. V gene TRBV10-1 combines with J gene TRBJ2-3; D is ambiguous. Per the germline V gene, CDR1 is WNHNN and CDR2 is SYGVQD (reference sequence). V shed 6 bases and J shed 4 bases, with 11 bases lying between them. The CDR3 extends over 13 amino acids. Here the CDR3 reads CASRARVSDTQYF. The CDR3 DNA sequence: TGCGCCAGCAGGGCTAGAGTCTCAGATACGCAGTATTTT.

V is TRBV7-9 and J is TRBJ2-1, with 7 bases lining up with TRBD1. The CDR3 runs to 16 residues. Trimming at V came to 6 bases and at J to 4 bases, leaving 12 bases not matched to a gene. Germline V gene sequence: CDR1 SEHNR, CDR2 FQNEAQ (reference sequence). CDR3 in DNA: TGTGCCAGCAGTCGAAGGGGGCGGACCTTTTACAATGAGCAGTTCTTC. It specifies CASSRRGRTFYNEQFF.

The chain is built from TRBV4-1 and TRBJ2-1; 7 bases align to TRBD2. In germline, CDR1 is MGHRA, CDR2 YSYEKL. The CDR3 is made up of 15 amino acids. After removal of 11 bases from V and 5 bases from J, the junction contained 15 bases not matched to a gene. The DNA for the CDR3 is TGCGCCGCCAGCAGTCCTAGCGGCTTGGACAATGAGCAGTTCTTC. It specifies CAASSPSGLDNEQFF.

The V and J genes are TRBV5-1 and TRBJ2-2; TRBD1 agrees at 7 bases. The V and J ends lost 2 bases and 5 bases, in that order; junction bases with no gene match: 6. The germline V gene encodes CDR1 SGHRS and CDR2 YFSETQ. This CDR3 spans 15 amino acids. CDR3 in DNA: TGCGCCAGCAGCTTAAGACAGGGAAGGACCGGGGAGCTGTTTTTT. This encodes CASSLRQGRTGELFF.

This clone has just one count. Other DNA sequences in the sample encode the same CDR3. This chain joins TRBV5-1 and TRBJ2-3; D not resolved. The CDR3 runs to 14 residues. Germline lookup yields CDR1 SGHRS and CDR2 YFSETQ. Trimming pared 2 bases from V and 1 base from J, leaving 8 bases between. The CDR3 is CASSFILGTDTQYF. The CDR3 DNA is TGCGCCAGCAGCTTTATACTCGGCACAGATACGCAGTATTTT.

The rearrangement joins TRBV6-5 to TRBJ1-4; the D is unclear. The CDR3 spans 16 residues. Trimming took off 2 bases at V and 7 bases at J, with 17 bases between the two ends. Per the germline V gene, CDR1 is MNHEY and CDR2 is SVGAGI. The CDR3 sequence: CASSYRSRAGSEKLFF. In DNA form, the CDR3 reads TGTGCCAGCAGTTACAGGAGCCGGGCTGGTAGTGAAAAACTGTTTTTT.

This rearrangement joins TRBV5-1 to TRBJ2-5; 12 positions match TRBD1. The V gene end was trimmed by 0 bases and the J gene end by 5 bases; junction bases not matched to a gene: 8. The CDR3 has 17 amino acids. Germline V lookup: CDR1 SGHRS, CDR2 YFSETQ. CDR3 residues: CASSLVRDRGLRETQYF. DNA for the CDR3: TGCGCCAGCAGCTTGGTACGGGACAGGGGGCTCCGGGAGACCCAGTACTTC.

This clone was seen only once. This sequence joins TRBV15 and TRBJ2-1; perhaps D is TRBD1 or TRBD2 (6 bases each). V was clipped by 1 base and J by 5 bases, with 12 bases between them. Germline V lookup: CDR1 LNHNV, CDR2 YYDKDF (reference sequence). This CDR3 contains 15 residues. Written as DNA, the CDR3 is TGTGCCACCAGCAGAGGGGGGCTAGCGAACAATGAGCAGTTCTTC. Residues: CATSRGGLANNEQFF.

The rearrangement uses TRBV7-8 and TRBJ2-7; no firm D call. The CDR3 is 14 amino acids. Germline V gene sequence: CDR1 SGHVS, CDR2 FQNEAQ. V shed 6 bases and J shed 2 bases, with 14 bases lying between them. The CDR3 reads CASSSSGITYEQYF. In nucleotides, the CDR3 is TGTGCCAGCAGTTCCTCTGGGATTACCTACGAGCAGTACTTC.

The chain combines TRBV30 with TRBJ1-1; D remains ambiguous. The CDR3 has 14 residues. Trimming took 2 bases from V and 6 from J, leaving 16 bases between them. Per germline, CDR1 GTSNPN and CDR2 SVGIG (reference sequence). CDR3 in amino acids: CAWSRAGGIAEAFF. The CDR3 nucleotides read TGTGCCTGGAGTAGAGCGGGTGGGATCGCTGAAGCTTTCTTT.

This chain connects TRBV14 to TRBJ2-1, with 11 bases matching TRBD2. Germline V gene data show CDR1 as SGHDN and CDR2 as FVKESK. V shed 2 bases and J 5 bases; nucleotides not matched to a gene: 8. The CDR3 totals 17 residues. Written as DNA, the CDR3 is TGTGCCAGCAGCCAAATACCGACTAGCGGGGCCGACAATGAGCAGTTCTTC. Translated: CASSQIPTSGADNEQFF.

The chain joins TRBV7-2 to TRBJ2-2; 12 nucleotides align to TRBD2. Germline lookup yields CDR1 SGHTA and CDR2 FQGNSA. V lost 5 bases and J lost 7; bases outside the gene matches: 8. The CDR3 spans 16 residues. The CDR3 loop is CASSPSSGRAHGELFF. The CDR3 nucleotides are TGTGCCAGCAGCCCCTCTAGCGGGAGGGCCCACGGGGAGCTGTTTTTT.

The chain joins TRBV18 to TRBJ2-1; D possibly uses TRBD1 or TRBD2 (6 bases each). Germline CDR1 and CDR2: KGHSH and LQKENI. V was clipped by 5 bases and J by 2 bases, with 13 bases between them. The CDR3 consists of 15 residues. CDR3 amino acids: CASSGSGATYNEQFF. CDR3 DNA sequence: TGTGCCAGCTCAGGCTCGGGGGCAACCTACAATGAGCAGTTCTTC.

The chain has TRBV7-3 and TRBJ2-5, with 14 nucleotides matching TRBD2. The CDR3 is made up of 15 amino acids. J gave up 4 bases and V 5 bases, and 3 bases lay outside the gene matches. Germline V CDR1 and CDR2: SGHTA, FQGTGA. The CDR3 DNA reads TGTGCCAGCAGCCGGGGACTAGCGGGAGTAGAGACCCAGTACTTC. Amino acid sequence: CASSRGLAGVETQYF.

The rearrangement uses TRBV5-1 and TRBJ2-1; D perhaps matches TRBD1 (7 bases). This CDR3 comprises 16 residues. V lost 0 bases and J lost 10, with 20 bases in between. Germline CDR1 and CDR2: SGHRS and YFSETQ. This CDR3 is CASSLARQGGALEQFF. In nucleotides, the CDR3 is TGCGCCAGCAGCTTGGCTCGGCAGGGGGGAGCCCTAGAGCAGTTCTTC.

This clone was recorded once. The J gene is TRBJ2-5, the V gene TRBV27; either TRBD1 or TRBD2 may fit D (6 bases each). CDR1 is MNHEY and CDR2 is SMNVEV in the germline V gene (reference sequence). The length of the CDR3 is 15 residues. V lost 3 bases and J 2 bases, leaving 13 bases between the germline ends. CDR3 residues: CASSFSGAAQETQYF. CDR3 coding DNA: TGTGCCAGCAGTTTTTCGGGGGCAGCACAAGAGACCCAGTACTTC.

The chain carries TRBV10-2 and TRBJ2-5, with D perhaps TRBD1 (6 bases). The V end was cut by 0 bases, the J end by 4 bases, with 9 bases between. The CDR3 runs to 14 residues. Germline assignment: CDR1 WSHSY and CDR2 SAAADI. The CDR3 loop reads CASSESTGVETQYF. As DNA, the CDR3 is TGCGCCAGCAGTGAGTCGACAGGAGTAGAGACCCAGTACTTC.

The chain joins TRBV6-6 to TRBJ2-7; D might be TRBD1 (6 bases). V was clipped by 8 bases and J by 0 bases, with 17 bases between them. This CDR3 is 15 amino acids long. Germline V gives CDR1 MNHNY, CDR2 SVGAGI (reference sequence). CDR3 sequence reads: CASLRTGTLSYEQYF. For the CDR3, the DNA is TGTGCCAGCCTACGGACCGGGACACTCTCCTACGAGCAGTACTTC.

This chain uses TRBV10-3 with TRBJ2-1, with 14 bases aligning to TRBD2. The V segment lost 8 bases and the J segment 3 bases; nucleotides outside the gene matches: 3. Germline V gives CDR1 ENHRY, CDR2 SYGVKD. This CDR3 is 15 amino acids long. The CDR3 region is CAIQGTSGSYNEQFF. CDR3 bases: TGTGCCATCCAAGGGACTAGCGGGAGCTACAATGAGCAGTTCTTC.

This clone was counted once. The V and J genes are TRBV6-6 and TRBJ2-1; 9 bases agree with TRBD2. The CDR3 covers 15 residues. V lost 6 bases to trimming and J lost 1 base; unmatched junction nucleotides: 4. CDR1 is MNHNY, CDR2 SVGAGI, per germline (reference sequence). For the CDR3, the DNA is TGTGCCAGCAGCAGCGGGAGGAGATCCTACAATGAGCAGTTCTTC. The encoded protein is CASSSGRRSYNEQFF.

The chain carries TRBV6-5 and TRBJ2-1; D unresolved. Germline CDR1 and CDR2: MNHEY and SVGAGI. The CDR3 is 15 residues long. Trimming shortened V by 5 bases and J by 5 bases, and 16 bases separated the two germline ends. Written as DNA, the CDR3 is TGTGCCAGCAGTGCAATTCCCGGAGCAAACAATGAGCAGTTCTTC. It yields the protein CASSAIPGANNEQFF.

The V call is TRBV28, the J call TRBJ1-1, with 8 bases aligning to TRBD1. Germline V gives CDR1 MDHEN, CDR2 SYDVKM. This CDR3 is built from 15 residues. V was pared by 2 bases and J by 7 bases, with 9 bases of the junction left unmatched. CDR3 sequence (DNA): TGTGCCAGCAGTTTAGGCTCAGGGGGCCGGGGTGAAGCTTTCTTT. It codes for CASSLGSGGRGEAFF. The full variable domain, in which reference TRBV28 and TRBJ1-1 provide the parts outside the CDR3, is DVKVTQSSRYLVKRTGEKVFLECVQDMDHENMFWYRQDPGLGLRLIYFSYDVKMKEKGDIPEGYSVSREKKERFSLILESASTNQTSMYLCASSLGSGGRGEAFFGQGTRLTVV.

To note about this clone: In the same sample, other DNA sequences code for this CDR3. The genes are TRBV2 and TRBJ1-4; the D is unclear. V was trimmed by 1 base and J by 8 bases, leaving 5 bases between them. Germline V lookup: CDR1 SNHLY, CDR2 FYNNEI. This CDR3 is built from 12 residues. The CDR3 sequence: CASSEENEKLFF. The CDR3 DNA follows: TGTGCCAGCAGTGAAGAGAACGAAAAACTGTTTTTT. The full variable domain, its missing parts supplied by reference TRBV2 and TRBJ1-4, is EPEVTQTPSHQVTQMGQEVILRCVPISNHLYFYWYRQILGQKVEFLVSFYNNEISEKSEIFDDQFSVERPDGSNFTLKIRSTKLEDSAMYFCASSEENEKLFFGSGTQLSVL.

Concerning this clone: At the DNA level, this CDR3 is encoded by other sequences in the same sample as well. The V call is TRBV28, the J call TRBJ2-2, with D unclear. The CDR3 runs to 12 residues. V shed 6 bases and J shed 1 base, with 3 bases lying between them. Germline CDR1 reads MDHEN; CDR2 reads SYDVKM. The CDR3 reads CASSQNTGELFF. The CDR3 nucleotides read TGTGCCAGCAGCCAGAACACCGGGGAGCTGTTTTTT.

The V call is TRBV6-5, the J call TRBJ2-7; tentative D call: TRBD2 (6 bases). The germline V and J ends were trimmed by 0 bases and 3 bases, with 12 bases remaining between them. Germline loops: CDR1 MNHEY, CDR2 SVGAGI. This CDR3 contains 15 residues. CDR3 amino acids: CASSYSPGLNYEQYF. The CDR3 DNA sequence: TGTGCCAGCAGTTACTCGCCGGGACTTAACTACGAGCAGTACTTC.

As regards this clone: One end of the junction fails to match germline, which may point to a read error. The chain couples TRBV28 to TRBJ1-1, with D hard to call. Looked up from germline, CDR1 is MDHEN and CDR2 is SYDVKM. The CDR3 sequence is 13 residues long. The DNA of the CDR3 is TGTGCCAGCAGCTTATTGCTTGGCACTGAAGCTTTCTTT. The encoded protein is CASSLLLGTEAFF.

The chain employs TRBV5-6 and TRBJ1-4, with 9 positions matching TRBD1. The J segment lost 10 bases and the V segment lost 4 bases, leaving 8 bases of the junction unmatched. The CDR3 totals 14 residues. Germline V gene data show CDR1 as SGHDT and CDR2 as YYEEEE. CDR3 sequence: CASSRDRDGRKLFF. CDR3 nucleotide sequence: TGTGCCAGCAGCAGGGACAGGGACGGAAGAAAACTGTTTTTT. Based on the CDR3 plus reference TRBV5-6 and TRBJ1-4, the full variable domain is DAGVTQSPTHLIKTRGQQVTLRCSPKSGHDTVSWYQQALGQGPQFIFQYYEEEERQRGNFPDRFSGHQFPNYSSELNVNALLLGDSALYLCASSRDRDGRKLFFGSGTQLSVL.

This chain joins TRBV4-1 and TRBJ2-3; D remains ambiguous. Per germline, CDR1 MGHRA and CDR2 YSYEKL. The length of the CDR3 is 15 residues. Trimming cost V 4 bases and J 1 base, with 12 bases left between them. The chain's CDR3 is CASSLGPAGTDTQYF. The CDR3 DNA reads as TGCGCCAGCAGCCTAGGGCCCGCCGGCACAGATACGCAGTATTTT.

As for this clone: Other nucleotide sequences in the sample specify the same CDR3. The V call is TRBV29-1, the J call TRBJ2-1, with D possibly TRBD2 on 5 matching bases. V was cut by 6 bases and J by 4 bases, with 10 bases left in between. Per the germline V gene, CDR1 is SQVTM and CDR2 is ANQGSEA. CDR3 length: 12 amino acids. The CDR3 loop reads CSVLAGYNEQFF. DNA for the CDR3: TGCAGCGTGCTGGCGGGTTACAATGAGCAGTTCTTC.

CDR3: CASSPRTSGLVYEQYF. Here the CDR3 DNA reads TGTGCCAGCAGCCCCCGGACTAGCGGGTTAGTCTACGAGCAGTACTTC. The chain is built from TRBV14 and TRBJ2-7; 11 nucleotides match TRBD2. The V segment lost 4 bases and the J segment 3 bases; nucleotides outside the gene matches: 8. The CDR3 sequence is 16 residues long. Germline assignment: CDR1 SGHDN and CDR2 FVKESK.